The source of this T cell receptor (beta chain) is a study of graft-versus-host responses after intestinal transplantation. Libraries were prepared by immunoSEQ multiplex PCR; TCRdb keeps only in-frame clonotypes and omits some of them. The data hold roughly 120,000 clones, with 85% to 95% observed a single time. The CDR3 totals 16 residues. CDR1 is SGHRS and CDR2 is YFSETQ in the germline V gene. V was shortened by 4 bases and J by 3 bases, with 16 bases between the two germline ends. In this sample, this clone turned up a few times. Its matching antigen is unknown. Material: unstimulated CD4+ T cells sorted from spleen or lymph node cells, obtained before intestinal transplant. The receptor comes from a human donor who received an intestinal transplant. The chain uses TRBV5-1 and TRBJ1-4; no definite D call. CDR3 sequence reads: CASSLSGQGSNEKLFF. The DNA of the CDR3 is TGCGCCAGCAGCCTTTCAGGTCAAGGGTCTAATGAAAAACTGTTTTTT.